The present entry profiles one T cell receptor beta chain with its context. Its specific antigen is unknown. There are no base qualities to consult, and no much larger clone falls within one base. Receptors were amplified or captured by the immunoSEQ multiplex PCR assay. The multiplex PCR relied on a mix of 60 forward primers for TCR Vbeta segments and 13 reverse primers for TCR Jbeta segments. A multiplex PCR assay on genomic DNA amplified the CDR3 region of rearranged TCR beta genes. The Illumina HiSeq System was used to sequence the amplified TCR beta libraries as 87-base-pair reads. As for the original processing: A later analysis tallied 80 million to 95 million unique TCR beta chains across the 610 or so repertoires, and around 10 million of those chains were shared by two or more donors. Raw reads were error-corrected and collapsed into unique sequences with a nearest-neighbor algorithm that merged closely related sequences to remove PCR and sequencing errors. CDR3 sequences were aligned to IMGT reference sequences to assign V, D and J gene segments. For a sequence to be retained, a match of at least six nucleotides was required to both a V gene segment and a J gene segment. Rearrangements were called productive when the CDR3 lacked stop codons and stayed in frame with V and J; all others were non-productive. Following IMGT convention, CDR3 was defined as the stretch from the second conserved V-encoded cysteine to the conserved J-encoded phenylalanine. The earlier analysis of more than 450 of the donors excluded sequences that lacked an unambiguous match to a single V gene segment. In an earlier analysis of 587 of the donors, a V segment was called functional when productive rearrangements were above 56.7%, and segregating when the standard deviation between donors exceeded 5%. A statistical classification framework was built to diagnose cytomegalovirus status from the catalog of TCR beta chain sequences. V and J gene assignment, in a later analysis, came from comparing TCR nucleotide sequences with IMGT/GENE-DB human TR gene sequences. The TCRdist pipeline was used in a later analysis to assign CDR3 sequences and most-parsimonious VDJ recombination scenarios. A later analysis defined each TCR beta chain by its CDR3 amino acid sequence plus V-gene family, and excluded reads lacking a unique V-gene family. A later analysis removed 550 to 700 highly shared, low-generation-probability nucleotide sequences to deal with suspected cross-contamination and a sequencing artifact. In a later analysis, a clonal expansion index was calculated for each public chain from normalized within-repertoire ranks of inferred template counts. Generation probabilities in a later analysis came from a VDJ recombination model fitted to out-of-frame rearrangements, and those results were checked against IGoR. A later analysis scored TCR-TCR, TCR-HLA and TCR-CMV co-occurrence with hypergeometric tests, applying a repertoire-size bias correction to TCR pairs. A later analysis estimated false discovery rates by permuting HLA or CMV assignments 20 times. A later analysis grouped co-occurring TCRs with DBSCAN, adding TCRdist sequence similarity when clustering within HLA-allele-positive subsets. Repertoires with fewer than 30,000 or more than 120,000 public chains, plus five repertoires with anomalous nucleotide sharing, were excluded from co-occurrence clustering. TCRdb's version of the immuneACCESS table is confined to in-frame rearrangements and falls short of the full clone set. An unresolved V gene accounts for under half of the shortfall where checked; the remainder is of unknown origin. The V and J calls and clone size are taken from that table; D and trimming were inferred from the DNA. Counted in this sample were some 150,000 clones; around 73% of them appeared once. The top ten constitute 1.4% of the sample.

In total, over 600 healthy bone marrow donors made up the cohort. At the time of sampling, all cohort members were nominally healthy, though unrecorded immune exposures were likely present. The donor tested CMV seronegative, placing the donor among the 300 to 450 seronegative members of the cohort. Each donor provided a peripheral blood sample, and peripheral blood mononuclear cells were used for TCR beta sequencing. Genomic DNA extraction from the blood cell samples was performed with the Qiagen DNeasy Blood Extraction Kit. These data belong to a study of cytomegalovirus exposure and HLA in healthy donors (dated 2017 in TCRdb). Some background on the complete study: An earlier analysis of approximately 640 of the donors reported about 250 Gb of sequence data and 117 million unique TCR beta sequences from 150 million to 200 million T cells. Besides the first cohort of approximately 710 subjects, a separate validation cohort made up of 120 different subjects was used. Typing coverage differed by locus: A, B, C, DRB1 and DQB1 were typed in roughly 629-640 donors, DQA1 in 522, DPA1 in 606, and DPB1 in around 440. Among the roughly 380 genotyped donors, approximately 81% belonged to the genetic ancestry cluster associated with self-reported Caucasian donors. The aim of the study was to test whether cataloging public T cell receptors could identify signatures of past pathogen exposure. To decide whether each TCR beta V gene segment behaved as functional or pseudogenic, an earlier analysis of several hundred of the donors relied on high-throughput TCR beta sequencing. Alongside the repertoire data, information on donor age, sex, ethnicity and CMV serostatus was compiled. The T cell repertoires of around 730 subjects were profiled by immunosequencing and related to cytomegalovirus serostatus. To predict cytomegalovirus infection status, the study brought together high-throughput TCR immunosequencing, statistical association of individual TCRs with disease status, and machine learning. Every discovery cohort repertoire had been produced on one sequencing platform. Roughly 310 gigabases of sequencing data and approximately 85 million unique TCR sequences were included in an early release covering around 650 HLA-typed donors. In the later analysis, no new phenotypic data were used to find candidate immune exposures; instead, reliance was placed on TCR beta sequences and their occurrence across donors. Among a few hundred genotyped donors of the cohort, an average of approximately 250,000 unique TCR beta nucleotide sequences were sequenced per donor, approximately 20% of them non-productive. Class I and class II HLA loci were covered by the typing at four-digit resolution. In a later genetic analysis, genome-wide SNP genotypes for about 55% of the roughly 700 donors were used, and that subset was treated as a discovery cohort. To study patterns of TCR occurrence, a later analysis re-analyzed previously published TCR beta repertoires from 700 or so donors and added high-resolution HLA genotyping. Because of strong linkage in the cohort, roughly five DR-DQ haplotypes were treated as single units for association and clustering.

V trim: 1 base; J trim: 6 bases; unmatched bases: 3. The CDR3 holds 14 amino acids from the cysteine to the phenylalanine. The entry retains the CDR3 DNA only, 42 bases that are in frame from base 1. Per the germline V gene (reference sequence), LNHDA is the CDR1 and SQIVND is the CDR2. Study-wide findings and limitations: In a later analysis, some 18,000 TCR beta sequences were associated with specific HLA alleles at a false discovery rate of 0.05. Some IMGT-functional V segments, including TRBV6-2 and TRBV6-3, could not be distinguished by the 87-base-pair reads and were therefore excluded. The study listed 164 TCR beta chains as associated with cytomegalovirus. The authors suggested that the approach could potentially be extended to other disease states and immunological phenotypes. A further reported finding was that TCR beta sequences accurately predicted the HLA-A and HLA-B alleles for most subjects in the first cohort. Cytomegalovirus status was reported to be diagnosed by the classifier with high specificity and sensitivity in both the original and validation cohorts. In a later genetic analysis, fewer N-insertions in productive TCRs were reported among donors in an Asian-associated ancestry cluster than the 666-donor mean. In a later analysis, HLA-associated TCR beta chains showed more clonal expansion and lower generation probabilities than non-associated chains that were equally common. The presence/absence analyses assumed that sequencing depth was roughly uniform across donors, and that assumption may not be true. A cluster of highly shared sequence variants was judged likely to represent a technical artifact of the sequencing pipeline. Most TCR sequences were seen in very few donors, while some public TCRs were found in many individuals. The cohort was sequenced for TCR beta chains only, and without alpha or paired-chain data the features that could be detected were limited. A later analysis reported that several top co-occurrence clusters appeared linked to parvovirus B19, influenza, CMV and Epstein-Barr virus. Linkage disequilibrium might explain the correlated functional status among segregating V segments, but an unknown experimental factor could not be excluded. Because counts were too low, approximately 18 rarely observed V segments, including chromosome 9 orphons, were excluded from the earlier analysis of about 500 of the donors. In vitro tests confirmed that a few of the cytomegalovirus-associated TCR beta chains recognize cytomegalovirus antigens. CMV serostatus was the only immune exposure information available for the cohort. Most CMV-associated TCR beta chains appeared to be HLA-restricted in a later analysis, and the HLA associations seemed to be driven largely by CMV exposure. Because HLA typing was unavailable for some donors at each locus, only the typed subset was used in association tests. A later analysis found that TCR association rates varied across HLA loci, with DRB1 alleles showing the most associated TCRs and HLA-C alleles the fewest. A later genetic analysis associated a missense DCLRE1C variant with V-gene and J-gene trimming of TCR beta chains, and an independent cohort replicated the association. Assigning TCR associations to individual alleles was difficult when HLA alleles, especially DR and DQ, strongly co-occurred. An earlier analysis of approximately 570 of the donors showed that most TCR beta V segments appeared in productive rearrangements either about 87% or about 30% of the time, which broadly matched IMGT annotations.

Input material: PBMCs. The receptor was derived from a male donor in good health and CMV-seronegative. Recombination joined TRBV19 with TRBJ2-1; TRBD2 agrees with 7 junctional bases. The CDR3 reads CASSIVRTSNEQFF. The nucleotides are TGTGCCAGTAGTATAGTACGGACTAGCAATGAGCAGTTCTTC. This CDR3, with the reference TRBV19 and TRBJ2-1 proteins standing in past its ends, gives the full variable domain DGGITQSPKYLFRKEGQNVTLSCEQNLNHDAMYWYRQDPGQGLRLIYYSQIVNDFQKGDIAEGYSVSREKKESFPLTVTSAQKNPTAFYLCASSIVRTSNEQFFGPGTRLTVL.